Shown below are 24 T cell receptor beta chains from a single sample sequenced in a study of cytomegalovirus exposure and HLA in healthy donors. The PCR ran on 60 Vbeta and 13 Jbeta primers. Some clones are missing from TCRdb's copy, which holds only in-frame ones; the method was immunoSEQ multiplex PCR. The table includes a few hundred thousand clones, nearly 95% detected once. Sequences were obtained from PBMCs. The receptors originated from a girl aged 2-10 years in good health and CMV-seronegative.

The V gene is TRBV5-4, the J gene TRBJ2-7, with 9 nucleotides matching TRBD1. CDR3 size: 15 residues. With V trimmed by 4 bases and J by 3 bases, 8 bases remained unmatched. Germline loops: CDR1 SGHNT, CDR2 YYREEE (reference sequence). This CDR3 reads CASSRTGTGFYEQYF. CDR3 nucleotides: TGTGCCAGCAGCAGGACCGGGACAGGGTTCTACGAGCAGTACTTC.

The CDR3 reads CASSLGAFSYEQYF. For the CDR3, the DNA is TGTGCCAGCAGCCTAGGGGCCTTTAGCTACGAGCAGTACTTC. The J gene is TRBJ2-7, the V gene TRBV6-5, with a weak D call TRBD1 (5 bases). V lost 6 bases to trimming and J lost 3 bases, with 15 bases between them. CDR1 MNHEY and CDR2 SVGAGI come from the germline V gene. The CDR3 is 14 amino acids.

This chain connects TRBV29-1 to TRBJ1-1, with 10 bases identical to TRBD1. Per the germline V gene, CDR1 is SQVTM and CDR2 is ANQGSEA. After removal of 1 base from V and 7 bases from J, the junction contained 6 bases not matched to a gene. The CDR3 has 14 residues. The CDR3 sequence is CSVEGDRGLGEAFF. The CDR3 coding sequence is TGCAGCGTTGAAGGAGACAGGGGGCTAGGTGAAGCTTTCTTT.

This rearrangement joins TRBV30 to TRBJ2-5; D possibly corresponds to TRBD2 (6 bases). The ends were cut back, 2 bases at V and 5 bases at J, with 15 bases in the middle. The CDR3 length is 14 residues. In germline, CDR1 is GTSNPN, CDR2 SVGIG (reference sequence). The CDR3 sequence is CAWSTAGPRETQYF. The CDR3 nucleotides read TGTGCCTGGAGTACGGCGGGACCTAGGGAGACCCAGTACTTC.

The table lists this clone with a count of one. V usage is TRBV7-9 and J usage is TRBJ2-5; TRBD1 matches at 7 bases. The V and J ends lost 5 bases and 2 bases, in that order; junction bases with no gene match: 2. Germline V gene lookup returns CDR1 SEHNR and CDR2 FQNEAQ (reference sequence). This CDR3 spans 13 amino acids. As DNA, the CDR3 is TGTGCCAGCAGCCCGACAGGGCAAGAGACCCAGTACTTC. Its protein is CASSPTGQETQYF.

In the case of this clone: In the same sample, other DNA sequences code for this CDR3. The chain uses TRBV6-5 and TRBJ1-2; maybe TRBD1 (6 bases). The CDR3 is 13 residues long. The V end lost 0 bases, the J end lost 4 bases, and 6 bases lay between the germline ends. Germline CDR1 and CDR2: MNHEY and SVGAGI. The chain's CDR3 is CASSYSGGYGYTF. In DNA, the CDR3 is TGTGCCAGCAGTTACTCAGGGGGCTATGGCTACACCTTC.

The chain has TRBV5-1 and TRBJ2-1, with TRBD2 matching 10 bases. Germline V CDR1 and CDR2: SGHRS, YFSETQ. CDR3 length: 15 amino acids. V lost 2 bases and J lost 3; bases outside the gene matches: 2. CDR3 bases: TGCGCCAGCAGCTTAGGGACTAGCGACTACAATGAGCAGTTCTTC. This codes for CASSLGTSDYNEQFF.

This clone is a singleton in its sample. The chain is built from TRBV7-9 and TRBJ2-7, with 7 nucleotides matching TRBD1. J lost 5 bases, V lost 5 bases, and 9 bases had no gene match. Germline-derived CDR1 and CDR2 are SEHNR and FQNEAQ (reference sequence). This CDR3 spans 14 amino acids. In nucleotides, the CDR3 is TGTGCCAGCAGCCGCCGGGACAGTATCCACGAGCAGTACTTC. Translating gives CASSRRDSIHEQYF. The full variable domain, in which reference TRBV7-9 and TRBJ2-7 provide the parts outside the CDR3, is DTGVSQNPRHKITKRGQNVTFRCDPISEHNRLYWYRQTLGQGPEFLTYFQNEAQLEKSRLLSDRFSAERPKGSFSTLEIQRTEQGDSAMYLCASSRRDSIHEQYFGPGTRLTVT.

This chain connects TRBV7-3 to TRBJ1-2; 9 bases agree with TRBD1. This CDR3 comprises 14 residues. J lost 4 bases, V lost 5 bases, and 5 bases had no gene match. The germline CDR1 and CDR2 sequences are SGHTA and FQGTGA. The CDR3 is CASSQTGGLYGYTF. CDR3 coding DNA: TGTGCCAGCAGCCAAACAGGGGGCCTCTATGGCTACACCTTC.

The rearrangement links TRBV27 to TRBJ2-3; D gene uncertain. CDR3 length: 15 residues. Germline loops: CDR1 MNHEY, CDR2 SMNVEV (reference sequence). The ends were cut back, 1 base at V and 1 base at J, with 9 bases in the middle. The CDR3 region is CASSLLRLGTDTQYF. The CDR3, as DNA: TGTGCCAGCAGTTTATTGCGACTCGGCACAGATACGCAGTATTTT.

This chain joins TRBV29-1 and TRBJ2-1, with a possible D match to TRBD1 (6 bases). CDR1 is SQVTM, CDR2 ANQGSEA, per germline. V was cut by 5 bases and J by 8 bases, with 19 bases left in between. The CDR3 consists of 14 residues. DNA of the CDR3: TGCAGCGTTCAGTGGGACATCAAAGAACATGAGCAGTTCTTC. Protein product: CSVQWDIKEHEQFF.

This chain joins TRBV15 and TRBJ1-1; perhaps TRBD1 as D (6 bases). The CDR3 consists of 15 residues. Germline V lookup: CDR1 LNHNV, CDR2 YYDKDF (reference sequence). The ends were cut back, 1 base at V and 1 base at J, with 10 bases in the middle. The CDR3 here is CATSRGGRGNTEAFF. Here the CDR3 DNA reads TGTGCCACCAGCAGAGGTGGCAGGGGGAACACTGAAGCTTTCTTT.

This rearrangement joins TRBV18 to TRBJ1-4; 9 bases map to TRBD1. The CDR3 sequence is 14 residues long. CDR1 is KGHSH, CDR2 LQKENI, per germline. Trimming removed 6 bases from V and 5 bases from J; junction bases left unmatched: 4. For the CDR3, the DNA is TGTGCCAGCTCTCCGACAGGGGGAAATGAAAAACTGTTTTTT. Translated, it gives CASSPTGGNEKLFF.

This clone occurred once. The rearrangement links TRBV10-3 to TRBJ2-2; TRBD2 agrees at 7 bases. Trimming cost V 8 bases and J 0 bases; bases outside gene matches: 3. This CDR3 has 14 residues. Germline CDR1 and CDR2: ENHRY and SYGVKD. CDR3 DNA: TGTGCCATCCCCCGGGGGGCGAACACCGGGGAGCTGTTTTTT. Encoded protein: CAIPRGANTGELFF.

The chain combines TRBV25-1 with TRBJ2-5, with 7 bases identical to TRBD1. The length of the CDR3 is 15 residues. The germline gives CDR1 MGHDK, CDR2 SYGVNS. J lost 1 base, V lost 3 bases, and 5 bases had no gene match. CDR3: CASSDWQGVQETQYF. The CDR3 bases are TGTGCCAGCAGTGATTGGCAGGGGGTCCAAGAGACCCAGTACTTC.

The chain joins TRBV5-1 to TRBJ2-1; 13 bases align to TRBD2. Trimming at V came to 4 bases and at J to 9 bases, leaving 7 bases not matched to a gene. The CDR3 runs 15 residues. From germline, CDR1 is SGHRS and CDR2 YFSETQ. The CDR3 loop reads CASSLTSGGASEQFF. In DNA form, the CDR3 reads TGCGCCAGCAGCCTCACTAGCGGGGGGGCCAGTGAGCAGTTCTTC.

With regard to this clone: Other DNA sequences in this specimen translate into the identical CDR3. The chain has TRBV11-2 and TRBJ2-3, with TRBD2 matching 8 bases. With V trimmed by 5 bases and J by 3 bases, 10 bases remained unmatched. The CDR3 sequence is 16 residues long. From germline, CDR1 is SGHAT and CDR2 FQNNGV. The CDR3: CASSPIAGPGTDTQYF. CDR3 DNA: TGTGCCAGCAGCCCCATAGCGGGGCCGGGGACAGATACGCAGTATTTT.

The rearrangement links TRBV9 to TRBJ2-2; 7 bases align to TRBD2. Per germline, CDR1 SGDLS and CDR2 YYNGEE. This CDR3 is 16 amino acids long. V was clipped by 2 bases and J by 0 bases; unmatched bases: 4. This CDR3 is CASSVHGRTNTGELFF. In DNA, the CDR3 is TGTGCCAGCAGCGTTCACGGGAGGACGAACACCGGGGAGCTGTTTTTT.

This clone was seen just once. The J gene is TRBJ2-1, the V gene TRBV2; 13 bases agree with TRBD2. Germline trimming cut 6 bases from V and 6 bases from J; bases unmatched to any gene: 5. The CDR3 runs 15 residues. Germline loops: CDR1 SNHLY, CDR2 FYNNEI. Here the CDR3 reads CASRWTSGGGNEQFF. For the CDR3, the DNA is TGTGCCAGCAGATGGACTAGCGGGGGCGGCAATGAGCAGTTCTTC.

The rearrangement uses TRBV10-3 and TRBJ2-2; 10 bases match TRBD2. The CDR3 covers 15 residues. Germline V gene lookup returns CDR1 ENHRY and CDR2 SYGVKD. V was clipped by 7 bases and J by 1 base; unmatched bases: 3. CDR3 nucleotides: TGTGCCATCAAAGCTAGCGGGAGGAACACCGGGGAGCTGTTTTTT. It specifies CAIKASGRNTGELFF.

The chain has TRBV5-1 and TRBJ2-1, with D unclear. The V gene lost 5 bases and the J gene lost 7 bases, with 10 bases spanning the gap. CDR1 SGHRS and CDR2 YFSETQ come from the germline V gene. This CDR3 is 12 amino acids long. CDR3 nucleotide sequence: TGCGCCAGCAGTCCCAGTCTTAATGAGCAGTTCTTC. Amino acid sequence: CASSPSLNEQFF.

This clone has just a few counts. V and J are TRBV9 and TRBJ1-1; the D gene is possibly TRBD1 (6 bases). The germline CDR1 and CDR2 sequences are SGDLS and YYNGEE. Trimming left V 4 bases short and J 1 base short, with 11 bases between. The CDR3 covers 14 residues. The CDR3 nucleotides read TGTGCCAGCAGCTCGCGGACAGAGAACACTGAAGCTTTCTTT. This translates into CASSSRTENTEAFF.

V is TRBV4-2 and J is TRBJ2-5; 8 bases align to TRBD2. The CDR3 is 17 residues long. V shed 5 bases, J shed 5 bases, and the junction held 16 bases outside the gene matches. The germline CDR1 and CDR2 sequences are LGHNA and YNFKEQ. The CDR3 is CASSSPGLVWLWETQYF. CDR3 nucleotide sequence: TGTGCCAGCAGCTCTCCGGGACTAGTTTGGTTGTGGGAGACCCAGTACTTC.

This clone was observed once. The rearrangement uses TRBV25-1 and TRBJ2-1; D gene uncertain. Per germline, CDR1 MGHDK and CDR2 SYGVNS. Deletions cut 4 bases from V and 4 bases from J, with 14 bases between. This CDR3 is built from 15 residues. The CDR3 protein is CASSARHILYNEQFF. In nucleotides, the CDR3 is TGTGCCAGCAGTGCCCGACATATTTTATACAATGAGCAGTTCTTC.